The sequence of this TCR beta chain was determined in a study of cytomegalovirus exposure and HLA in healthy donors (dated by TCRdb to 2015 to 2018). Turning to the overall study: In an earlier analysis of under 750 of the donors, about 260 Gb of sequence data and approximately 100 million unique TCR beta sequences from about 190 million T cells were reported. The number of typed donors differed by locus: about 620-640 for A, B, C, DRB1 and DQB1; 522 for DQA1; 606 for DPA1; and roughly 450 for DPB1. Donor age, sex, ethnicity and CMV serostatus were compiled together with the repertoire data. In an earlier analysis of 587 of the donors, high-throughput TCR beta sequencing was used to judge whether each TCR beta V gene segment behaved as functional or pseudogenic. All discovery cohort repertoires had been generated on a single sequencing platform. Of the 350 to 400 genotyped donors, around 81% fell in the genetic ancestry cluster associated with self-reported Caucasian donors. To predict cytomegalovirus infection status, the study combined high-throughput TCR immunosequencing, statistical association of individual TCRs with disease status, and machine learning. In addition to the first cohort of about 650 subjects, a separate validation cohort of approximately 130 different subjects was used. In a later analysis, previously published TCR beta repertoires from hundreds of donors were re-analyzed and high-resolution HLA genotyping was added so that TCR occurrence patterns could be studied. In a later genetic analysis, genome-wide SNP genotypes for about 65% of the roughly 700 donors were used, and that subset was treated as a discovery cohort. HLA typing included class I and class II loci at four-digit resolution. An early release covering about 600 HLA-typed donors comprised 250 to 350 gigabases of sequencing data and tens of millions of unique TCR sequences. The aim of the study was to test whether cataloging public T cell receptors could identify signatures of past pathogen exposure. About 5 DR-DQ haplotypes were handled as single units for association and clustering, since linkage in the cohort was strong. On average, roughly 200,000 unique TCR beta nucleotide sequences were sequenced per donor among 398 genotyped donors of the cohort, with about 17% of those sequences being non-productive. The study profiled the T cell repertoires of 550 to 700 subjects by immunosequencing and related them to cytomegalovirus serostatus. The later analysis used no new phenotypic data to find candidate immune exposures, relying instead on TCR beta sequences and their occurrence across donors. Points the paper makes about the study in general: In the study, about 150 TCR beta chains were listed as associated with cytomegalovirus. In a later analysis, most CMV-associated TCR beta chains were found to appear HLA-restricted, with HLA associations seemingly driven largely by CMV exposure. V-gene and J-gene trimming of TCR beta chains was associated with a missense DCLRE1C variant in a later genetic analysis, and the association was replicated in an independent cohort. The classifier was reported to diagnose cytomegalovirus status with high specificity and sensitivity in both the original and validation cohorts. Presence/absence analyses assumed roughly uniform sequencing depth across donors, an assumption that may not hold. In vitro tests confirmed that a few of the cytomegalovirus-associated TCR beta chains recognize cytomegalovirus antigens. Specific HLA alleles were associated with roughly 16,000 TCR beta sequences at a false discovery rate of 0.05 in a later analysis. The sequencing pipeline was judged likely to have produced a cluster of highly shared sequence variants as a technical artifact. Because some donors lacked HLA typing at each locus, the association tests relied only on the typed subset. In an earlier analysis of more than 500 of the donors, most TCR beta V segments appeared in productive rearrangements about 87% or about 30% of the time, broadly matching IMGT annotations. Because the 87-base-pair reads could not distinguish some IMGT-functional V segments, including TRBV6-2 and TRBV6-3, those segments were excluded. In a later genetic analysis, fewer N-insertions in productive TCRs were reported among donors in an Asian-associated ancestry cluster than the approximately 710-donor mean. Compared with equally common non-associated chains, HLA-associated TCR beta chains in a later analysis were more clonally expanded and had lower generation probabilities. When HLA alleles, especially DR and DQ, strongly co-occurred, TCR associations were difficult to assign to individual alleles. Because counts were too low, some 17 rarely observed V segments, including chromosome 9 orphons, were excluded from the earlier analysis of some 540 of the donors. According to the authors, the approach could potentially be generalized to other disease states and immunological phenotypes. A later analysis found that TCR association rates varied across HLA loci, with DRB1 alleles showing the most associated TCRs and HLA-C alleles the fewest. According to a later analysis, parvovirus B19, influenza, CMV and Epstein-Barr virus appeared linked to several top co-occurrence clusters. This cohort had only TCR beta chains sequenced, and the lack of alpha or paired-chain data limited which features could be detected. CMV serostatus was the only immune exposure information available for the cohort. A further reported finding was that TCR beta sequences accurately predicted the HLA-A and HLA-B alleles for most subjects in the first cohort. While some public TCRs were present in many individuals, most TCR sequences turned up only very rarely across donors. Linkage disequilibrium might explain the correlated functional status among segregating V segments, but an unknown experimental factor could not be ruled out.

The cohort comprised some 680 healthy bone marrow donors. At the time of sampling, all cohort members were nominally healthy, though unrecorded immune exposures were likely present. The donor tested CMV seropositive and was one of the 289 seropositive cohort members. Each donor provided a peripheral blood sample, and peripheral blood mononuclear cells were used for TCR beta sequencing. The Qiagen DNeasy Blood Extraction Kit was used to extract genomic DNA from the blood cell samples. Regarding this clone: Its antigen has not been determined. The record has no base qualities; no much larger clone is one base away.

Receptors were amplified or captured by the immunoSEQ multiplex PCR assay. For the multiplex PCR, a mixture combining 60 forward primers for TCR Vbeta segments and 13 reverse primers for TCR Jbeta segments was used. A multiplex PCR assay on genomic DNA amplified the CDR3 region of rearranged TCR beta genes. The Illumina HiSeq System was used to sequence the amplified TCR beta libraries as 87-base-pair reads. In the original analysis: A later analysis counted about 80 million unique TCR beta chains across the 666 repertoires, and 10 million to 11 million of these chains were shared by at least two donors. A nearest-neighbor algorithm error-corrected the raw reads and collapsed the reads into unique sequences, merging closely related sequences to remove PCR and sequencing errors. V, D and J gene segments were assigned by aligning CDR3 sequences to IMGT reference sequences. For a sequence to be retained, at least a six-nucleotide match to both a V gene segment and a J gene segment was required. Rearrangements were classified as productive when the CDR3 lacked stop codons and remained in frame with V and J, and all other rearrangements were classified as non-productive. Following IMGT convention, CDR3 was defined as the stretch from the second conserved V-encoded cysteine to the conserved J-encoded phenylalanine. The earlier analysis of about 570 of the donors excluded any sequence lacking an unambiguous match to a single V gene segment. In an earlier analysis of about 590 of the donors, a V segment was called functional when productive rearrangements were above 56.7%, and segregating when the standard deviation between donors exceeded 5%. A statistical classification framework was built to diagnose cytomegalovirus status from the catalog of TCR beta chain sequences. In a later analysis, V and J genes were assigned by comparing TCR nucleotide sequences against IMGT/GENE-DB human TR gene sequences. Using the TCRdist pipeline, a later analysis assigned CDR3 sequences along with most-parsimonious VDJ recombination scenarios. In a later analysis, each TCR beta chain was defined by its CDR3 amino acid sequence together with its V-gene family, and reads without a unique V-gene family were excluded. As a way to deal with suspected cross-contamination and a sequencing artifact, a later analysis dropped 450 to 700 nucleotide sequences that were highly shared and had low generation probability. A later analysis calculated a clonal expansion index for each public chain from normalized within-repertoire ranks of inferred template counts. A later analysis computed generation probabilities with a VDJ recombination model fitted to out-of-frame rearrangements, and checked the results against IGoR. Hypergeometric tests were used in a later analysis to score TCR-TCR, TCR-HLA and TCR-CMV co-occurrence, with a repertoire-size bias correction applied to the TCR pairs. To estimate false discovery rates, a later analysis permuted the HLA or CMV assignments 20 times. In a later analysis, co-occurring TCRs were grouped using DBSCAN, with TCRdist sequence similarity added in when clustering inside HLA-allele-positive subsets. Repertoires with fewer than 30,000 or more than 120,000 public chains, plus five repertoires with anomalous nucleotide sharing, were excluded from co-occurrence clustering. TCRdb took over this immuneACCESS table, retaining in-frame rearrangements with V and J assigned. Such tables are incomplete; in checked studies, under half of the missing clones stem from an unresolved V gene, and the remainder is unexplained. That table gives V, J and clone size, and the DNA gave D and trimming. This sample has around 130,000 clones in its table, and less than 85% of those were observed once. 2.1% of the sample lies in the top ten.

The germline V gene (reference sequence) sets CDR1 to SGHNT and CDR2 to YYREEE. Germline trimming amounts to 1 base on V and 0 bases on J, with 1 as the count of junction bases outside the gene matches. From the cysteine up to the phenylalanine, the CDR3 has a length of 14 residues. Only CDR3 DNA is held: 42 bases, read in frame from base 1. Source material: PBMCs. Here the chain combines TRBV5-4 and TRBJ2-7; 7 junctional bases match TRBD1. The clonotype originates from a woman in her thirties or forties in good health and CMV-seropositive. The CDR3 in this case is CASSLTGVSYEQYF. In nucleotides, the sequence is TGTGCCAGCAGCTTGACAGGGGTCTCCTACGAGCAGTACTTC.